This T cell receptor beta chain was sequenced during a study of blood T cell repertoires in COVID-19. Study-level background: Material from acute and convalescent COVID-19 was sourced from the United States, Italy and Spain. T cells, B-cell-depleted T cells, or PBMCs provided the cDNA or gDNA that served as material.

Per the original data handling: Amplification of reference gene primers provided the estimated nucleated cell counts. Sequencing used immunoSEQ multiplex PCR; TCRdb keeps in-frame clones, though not all of them. The V and J calls and clone size come from that table; D and trimming were worked out from the DNA. The sample contains about 120,000 clones, more than 75% of which appear only once. Trimming stripped 6 bases from V and 3 bases from J, with 12 bases between. This CDR3 contains 14 residues. CDR1 is LNHDA, CDR2 SQIVND, per germline (reference sequence). The J gene is TRBJ1-3, the V gene TRBV19, with a weak D call TRBD1 (6 bases). The source of this sequence is a woman between 45 and 60 years old with acute or convalescent COVID-19. The source material was peripheral blood. CDR3 coding DNA: TGTGCCAGTAGCGAGCAGGGGAGTGGAAACACCATATATTTT. Its protein product is CASSEQGSGNTIYF.